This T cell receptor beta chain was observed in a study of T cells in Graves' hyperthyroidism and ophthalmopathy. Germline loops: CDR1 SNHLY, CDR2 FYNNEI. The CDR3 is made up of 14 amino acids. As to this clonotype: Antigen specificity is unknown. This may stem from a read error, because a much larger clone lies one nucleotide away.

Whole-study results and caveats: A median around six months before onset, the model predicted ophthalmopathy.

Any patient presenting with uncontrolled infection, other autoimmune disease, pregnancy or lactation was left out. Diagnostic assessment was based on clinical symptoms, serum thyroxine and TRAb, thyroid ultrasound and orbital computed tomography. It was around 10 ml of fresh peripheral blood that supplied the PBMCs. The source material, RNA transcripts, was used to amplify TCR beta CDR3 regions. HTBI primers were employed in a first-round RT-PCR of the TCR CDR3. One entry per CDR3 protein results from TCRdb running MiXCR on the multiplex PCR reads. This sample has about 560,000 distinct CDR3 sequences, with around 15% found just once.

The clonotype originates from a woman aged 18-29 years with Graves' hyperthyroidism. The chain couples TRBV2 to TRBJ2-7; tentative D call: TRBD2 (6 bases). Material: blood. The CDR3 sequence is CASRAGGASCEQYF. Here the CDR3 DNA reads TGTGCCAGCAGAGCAGGAGGGGCATCCTGCGAGCAGTACTTC. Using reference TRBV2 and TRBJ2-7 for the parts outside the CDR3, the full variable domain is EPEVTQTPSHQVTQMGQEVILRCVPISNHLYFYWYRQILGQKVEFLVSFYNNEISEKSEIFDDQFSVERPDGSNFTLKIRSTKLEDSAMYFCASRAGGASCEQYFGPGTRLTVT.